This TCR beta chain came from a study of T cells in tumors after PD-1 blockade. Study at large: Patients received pembrolizumab 200 mg every 3 weeks or cemiplimab 350 mg every 2 weeks. During anti-PD-1 treatment, some patients continued daily vismodegib 150 mg.

Trimming cost V 0 bases and J 2 bases, with 11 bases left between them. CDR1 LGHDT and CDR2 YNNKEL come from the germline V gene (reference sequence). This CDR3 region has 15 residues. Here immunoSEQ multiplex PCR was the method, and the copy in TCRdb shows in-frame clones only, minus some. The top ten hold about an eighth of the sample, which has 55,000 to 70,000 clones, about 82% seen once. Material: PBMCs, obtained before anti-PD-1 treatment. This TCR came from a human donor with basal cell carcinoma. The V gene is TRBV3-1 (or the pseudogene TRBV3-2), the J gene TRBJ2-7, with TRBD2 as a possible D gene (5 bases). DNA of the CDR3: TGTGCCAGCAGCCAAGATGGAAGAGGGACCTACGAGCAGTACTTC. It codes for CASSQDGRGTYEQYF.